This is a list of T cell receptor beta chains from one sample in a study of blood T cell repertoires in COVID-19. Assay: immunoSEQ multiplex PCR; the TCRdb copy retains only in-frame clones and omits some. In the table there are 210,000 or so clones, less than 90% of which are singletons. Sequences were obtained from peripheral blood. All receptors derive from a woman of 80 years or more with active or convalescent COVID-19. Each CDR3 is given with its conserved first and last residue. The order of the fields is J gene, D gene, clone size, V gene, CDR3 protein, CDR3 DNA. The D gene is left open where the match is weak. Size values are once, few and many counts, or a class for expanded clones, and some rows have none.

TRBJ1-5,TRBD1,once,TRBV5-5,CASSLQGAQPQHF,TGTGCCAGCAGCTTACAGGGGGCTCAGCCCCAGCATTTT
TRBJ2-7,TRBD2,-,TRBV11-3,CASSLNSGASYEQYF,TGTGCCAGCAGCTTAAATAGCGGGGCCTCCTACGAGCAGTACTTC
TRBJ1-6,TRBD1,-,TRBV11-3,CASSLPGGSYNSPLHF,TGTGCCAGCAGCTTACCAGGGGGTTCCTATAATTCACCCCTCCACTTT
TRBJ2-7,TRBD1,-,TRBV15,CATSRSDRDSYEQYF,TGTGCCACCAGCAGATCGGACAGGGACTCCTACGAGCAGTACTTC
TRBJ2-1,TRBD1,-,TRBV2,CASSTRQGTRGNEQFF,TGTGCCAGCAGTACTCGACAGGGGACGAGGGGCAATGAGCAGTTCTTC
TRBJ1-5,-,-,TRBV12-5,CVDPGGNQPQHF,TGTGTCGACCCGGGAGGGAATCAGCCCCAGCATTTT
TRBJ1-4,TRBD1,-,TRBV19,CASRDRDIATNEKLFF,TGTGCCAGCAGGGACAGGGACATTGCAACTAATGAAAAACTGTTTTTT
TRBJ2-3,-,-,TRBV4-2,CASSPLTTDTQYF,TGTGCCAGCAGCCCCCTAACTACAGATACGCAGTATTTT
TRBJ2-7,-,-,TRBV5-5,CASSFGQNSYEQYF,TGTGCCAGCAGCTTCGGACAGAACTCCTACGAGCAGTACTTC
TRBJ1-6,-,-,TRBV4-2,CASSQEMTVSNSPLHF,TGTGCCAGCAGCCAAGAAATGACAGTTAGTAATTCACCCCTCCACTTT
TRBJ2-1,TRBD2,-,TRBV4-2,CASSPIAGGLENEQFF,TGTGCCAGCAGCCCCATAGCGGGGGGCCTGGAAAATGAGCAGTTCTTC
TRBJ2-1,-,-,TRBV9,CASSVGGSGRDSQNEQFF,TGTGCCAGCAGCGTAGGGGGGAGCGGACGGGACTCTCAAAATGAGCAGTTCTTC
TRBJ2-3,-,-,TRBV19,CASSSTQGWTDTQYF,TGTGCCAGTAGTTCCACACAGGGTTGGACAGATACGCAGTATTTT
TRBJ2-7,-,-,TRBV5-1,CASRGQGSYEQYF,TGCGCCAGCAGAGGTCAGGGCTCCTACGAGCAGTACTTC
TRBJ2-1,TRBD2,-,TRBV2,CASSEVSGSYNEQFF,TGTGCCAGCAGTGAGGTTAGCGGGAGCTACAATGAGCAGTTCTTC
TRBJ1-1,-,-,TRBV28,CASSYHLEAFF,TGTGCCAGCAGTTATCATTTGGAAGCTTTCTTT
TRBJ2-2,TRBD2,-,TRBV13,CASSPYTSGRSNTGELFF,TGTGCCAGCAGCCCATATACTAGCGGGAGGTCTAACACCGGGGAGCTGTTTTTT
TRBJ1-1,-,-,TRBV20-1,CSASQGSNTEAFF,TGCAGTGCTAGTCAGGGGTCGAACACTGAAGCTTTCTTT
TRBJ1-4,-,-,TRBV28,CASSSPGLGEEKLFF,TGTGCCAGCAGTTCGCCGGGTTTAGGGGAAGAAAAACTGTTTTTT
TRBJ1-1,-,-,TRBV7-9,CASSPLVVAFF,TGTGCCAGCAGCCCACTGGTGGTGGCTTTCTTT
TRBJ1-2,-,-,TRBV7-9,CASRLDRPYDYGYTF,TGTGCCAGCAGACTAGACAGGCCATACGACTATGGCTACACCTTC
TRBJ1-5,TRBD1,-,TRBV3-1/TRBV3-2,CASSQDRNQPQHF,TGTGCCAGCAGCCAGGACAGGAATCAGCCCCAGCATTTT
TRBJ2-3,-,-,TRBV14,CASSLGGPSTDTQYF,TGTGCCAGCAGCCTTGGGGGCCCTAGCACAGATACGCAGTATTTT
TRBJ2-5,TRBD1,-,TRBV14,CASSQDAPGQGIRAQYF,TGTGCCAGCAGCCAAGATGCACCGGGACAGGGGATTAGGGCCCAGTACTTC
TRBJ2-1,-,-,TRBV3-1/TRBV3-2,CASSLNYPSYEQFF,TGTGCCAGCAGCCTTAACTACCCTAGCTATGAGCAGTTCTTC
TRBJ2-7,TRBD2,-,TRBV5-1,CASTRSSGPYEQYF,TGCGCCAGCACGCGGTCTAGCGGCCCCTACGAGCAGTACTTC
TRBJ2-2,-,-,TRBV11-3,CASSLRLANTGELFF,TGTGCCAGCAGCTTAAGACTAGCGAACACCGGGGAGCTGTTTTTT
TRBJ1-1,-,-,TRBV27,CASSLSLGPLNTEAFF,TGTGCCAGCAGTTTATCGTTGGGGCCTTTGAACACTGAAGCTTTCTTT
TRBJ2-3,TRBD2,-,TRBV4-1,CASSQDVAGTHGDTQYF,TGCGCCAGCAGCCAAGATGTAGCGGGGACCCATGGAGATACGCAGTATTTT
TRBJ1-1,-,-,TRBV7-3,CASSRTSGDTEAFF,TGTGCCAGCAGCCGAACCTCAGGGGATACTGAAGCTTTCTTT
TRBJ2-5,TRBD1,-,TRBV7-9,CASSLEDRAMVETQYF,TGTGCCAGCAGCTTAGAGGACAGGGCAATGGTAGAGACCCAGTACTTC
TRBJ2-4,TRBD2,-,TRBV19,CASSPGAGVAKNIQYF,TGTGCCAGTAGTCCCGGGGCGGGGGTAGCCAAAAACATTCAGTACTTC
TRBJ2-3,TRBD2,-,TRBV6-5,CASSNSGGRATQYF,TGTGCCAGCAGTAATAGCGGGGGGCGTGCTACGCAGTATTTT
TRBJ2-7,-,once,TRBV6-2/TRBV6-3,CASSRGQYEQYF,TGTGCCAGCAGCCGCGGACAGTACGAGCAGTACTTC
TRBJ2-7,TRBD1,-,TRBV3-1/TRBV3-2,CASSLGTGAYYEQYF,TGTGCCAGCAGCCTGGGGACAGGGGCGTACTACGAGCAGTACTTC
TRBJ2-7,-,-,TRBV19,CASSIGQSGEQYF,TGTGCCAGTAGTATAGGGCAGTCGGGCGAGCAGTACTTC
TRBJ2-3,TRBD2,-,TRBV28,CASSFRGGGLVRGDTQYF,TGTGCCAGCAGTTTCCGGGGGGGAGGACTGGTTCGAGGAGATACGCAGTATTTT
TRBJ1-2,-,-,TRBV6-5,CASSYRQDRNYGYTF,TGTGCCAGCAGTTACAGACAGGATCGGAACTATGGCTACACCTTC
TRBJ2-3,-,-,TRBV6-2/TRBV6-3,CASSYPSTDTQYF,TGTGCCAGCAGTTACCCAAGCACAGATACGCAGTATTTT
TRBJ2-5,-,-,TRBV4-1,CASSQDRSGSPYF,TGCGCCAGCAGCCAAGATCGAAGCGGGTCTCCGTACTTC